This T cell receptor beta chain appears in the sequencing data of a study of graft-versus-host responses after intestinal transplantation. Whole-study context: Grafts that recipients had were multivisceral, liver-intestinal, or isolated intestinal transplants.

In the case of this clone: The antigen remains unidentified.

Data came from immunoSEQ multiplex PCR; TCRdb stores just in-frame clones and leaves some out. The data contain 90,000 to 100,000 clones, about 91% of them singletons. Germline lookup yields CDR1 LGHNA and CDR2 YSLEER. V was pared by 0 bases and J by 0 bases, with 2 bases of the junction left unmatched. This CDR3 region has 17 residues. Whole-study findings and limits: Peak GvH clone levels in circulation were associated with early post-transplant HvG declines.

This receptor was identified in a human donor who received an intestinal transplant. Sequences were derived from unstimulated CD8+ T cells sorted from spleen or lymph node cells, sampled before intestinal transplant. The J gene is TRBJ2-3, the V gene TRBV4-3; 11 bases line up with TRBD2. CDR3 DNA: TGCGCCAGCAGCCAAGACAGGACTAGCGGGAGCACAGATACGCAGTATTTT. Its translation is CASSQDRTSGSTDTQYF.